The clone carrying this T cell receptor (beta chain) was detected many times. The sample comes from a study of neurological immune-mediated disorders. As for time point: longitudinal time-point 1 (baseline). With 6 bases clipped from V and 4 bases from J, the junction kept 7 bases outside the gene matches. This CDR3 has 15 residues. The germline V gene encodes CDR1 DFQATT and CDR2 SNEGSKA (reference sequence). TCRdb called the 5' RACE reads again in MiXCR, with one record for every CDR3 protein. Counted here are roughly 36,000 distinct CDR3 sequences, less than 3.5% occurring once; the ten biggest clones make up around 7.7%.

Material: PBMCs. The chain has TRBV20-1 and TRBJ2-5, with 14 bases aligning to TRBD2. The receptor's source is a woman aged 60 to 75 with multiple sclerosis. For the CDR3, the DNA is TGCAGTGCCGCTACCGGGACTAGCGGGGGAGAGACCCAGTACTTC. Encoded protein: CSAATGTSGGETQYF.